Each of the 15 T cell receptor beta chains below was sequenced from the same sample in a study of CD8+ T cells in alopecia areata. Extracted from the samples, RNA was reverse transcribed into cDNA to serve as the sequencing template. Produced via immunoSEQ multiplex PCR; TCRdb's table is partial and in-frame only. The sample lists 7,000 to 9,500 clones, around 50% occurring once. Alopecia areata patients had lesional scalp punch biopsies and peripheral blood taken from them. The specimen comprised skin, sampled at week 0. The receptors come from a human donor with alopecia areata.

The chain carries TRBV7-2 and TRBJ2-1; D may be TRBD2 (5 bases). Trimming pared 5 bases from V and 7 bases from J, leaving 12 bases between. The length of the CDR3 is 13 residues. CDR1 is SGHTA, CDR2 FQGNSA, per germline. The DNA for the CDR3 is TGTGCCAGCAGCCGAATAACTAGGAATGAGCAGTTCTTC. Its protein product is CASSRITRNEQFF.

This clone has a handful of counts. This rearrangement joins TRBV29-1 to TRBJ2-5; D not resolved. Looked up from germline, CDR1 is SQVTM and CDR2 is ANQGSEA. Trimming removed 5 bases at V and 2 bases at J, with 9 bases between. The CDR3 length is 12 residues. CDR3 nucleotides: TGCAGCGTTTATAATAGACAAGAGACCCAGTACTTC. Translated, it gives CSVYNRQETQYF.

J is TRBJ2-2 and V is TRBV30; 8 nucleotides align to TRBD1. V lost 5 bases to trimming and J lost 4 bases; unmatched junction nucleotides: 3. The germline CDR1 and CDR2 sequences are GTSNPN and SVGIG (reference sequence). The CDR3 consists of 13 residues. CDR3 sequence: CAWATGVTGELFF. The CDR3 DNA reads TGTGCCTGGGCGACAGGGGTCACCGGGGAGCTGTTTTTT.

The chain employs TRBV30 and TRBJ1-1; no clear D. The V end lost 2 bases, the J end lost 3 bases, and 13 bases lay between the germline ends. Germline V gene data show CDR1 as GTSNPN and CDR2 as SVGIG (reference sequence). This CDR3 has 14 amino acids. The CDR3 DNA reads TGTGCCTGGAGTCCCGGGAGTTTGTACACTGAAGCTTTCTTT. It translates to CAWSPGSLYTEAFF.

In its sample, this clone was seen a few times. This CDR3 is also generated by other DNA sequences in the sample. CDR3 bases: TGCAGCGTTCAGAAGGGTGGGGCGGGGTTCTTC. Its translation: CSVQKGGAGFF. V gene TRBV29-1 combines with J gene TRBJ2-1; D assignment may be TRBD1 or TRBD2 (5 bases each). The length of the CDR3 is 11 residues. The germline CDR1 and CDR2 sequences are SQVTM and ANQGSEA. Trimming removed 5 bases from V and 15 bases from J, with 17 bases in between.

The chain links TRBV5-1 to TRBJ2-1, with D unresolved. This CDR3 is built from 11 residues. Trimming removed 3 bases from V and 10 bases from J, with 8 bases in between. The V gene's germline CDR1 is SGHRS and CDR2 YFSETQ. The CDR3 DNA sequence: TGCGCCAGCAGCTCAAGTCAGGAGCAGTTCTTC. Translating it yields CASSSSQEQFF.

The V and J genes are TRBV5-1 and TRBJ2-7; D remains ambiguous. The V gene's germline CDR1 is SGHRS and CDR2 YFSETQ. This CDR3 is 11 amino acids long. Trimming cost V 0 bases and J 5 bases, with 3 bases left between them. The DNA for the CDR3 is TGCGCCAGCAGCTTGGGAGACGAGCAGTACTTC. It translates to CASSLGDEQYF. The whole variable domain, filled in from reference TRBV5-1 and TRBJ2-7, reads KAGVTQTPRYLIKTRGQQVTLSCSPISGHRSVSWYQQTPGQGLQFLFEYFSETQRNKGNFPGRFSGRQFSNSRSEMNVSTLELGDSALYLCASSLGDEQYFGPGTRLTVT.

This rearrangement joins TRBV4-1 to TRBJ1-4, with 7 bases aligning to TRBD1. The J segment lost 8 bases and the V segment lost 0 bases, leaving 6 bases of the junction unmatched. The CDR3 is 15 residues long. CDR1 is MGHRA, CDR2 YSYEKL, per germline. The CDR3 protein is CASSQDDRVGEKLFF. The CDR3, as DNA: TGCGCCAGCAGCCAAGATGACAGGGTAGGCGAAAAACTGTTTTTT.

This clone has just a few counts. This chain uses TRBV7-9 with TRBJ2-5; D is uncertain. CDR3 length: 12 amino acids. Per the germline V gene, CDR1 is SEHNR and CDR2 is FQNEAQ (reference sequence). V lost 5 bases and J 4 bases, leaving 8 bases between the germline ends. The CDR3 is CASSLTLETQYF. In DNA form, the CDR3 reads TGTGCCAGCAGCCTCACGCTAGAGACCCAGTACTTC. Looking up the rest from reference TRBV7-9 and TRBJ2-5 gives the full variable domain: DTGVSQNPRHKITKRGQNVTFRCDPISEHNRLYWYRQTLGQGPEFLTYFQNEAQLEKSRLLSDRFSAERPKGSFSTLEIQRTEQGDSAMYLCASSLTLETQYFGPGTRLLVL.

CDR3 sequence reads: CSVEDSNYGYTF. Written as DNA, the CDR3 is TGCAGCGTTGAGGACAGTAACTATGGCTACACCTTC. The chain combines TRBV29-1 with TRBJ1-2; D perhaps matches TRBD1 (6 bases). The CDR3 spans 12 residues. The V gene's germline CDR1 is SQVTM and CDR2 ANQGSEA. With 3 bases removed from V and 1 base from J, the gap between germline ends came to 6 bases.

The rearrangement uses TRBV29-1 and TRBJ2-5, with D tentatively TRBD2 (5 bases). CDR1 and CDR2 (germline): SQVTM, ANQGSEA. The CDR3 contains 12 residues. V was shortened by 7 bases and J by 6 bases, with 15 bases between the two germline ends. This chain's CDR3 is CSAEWGEKTQYF. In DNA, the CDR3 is TGCAGCGCCGAGTGGGGAGAGAAGACCCAGTACTTC.

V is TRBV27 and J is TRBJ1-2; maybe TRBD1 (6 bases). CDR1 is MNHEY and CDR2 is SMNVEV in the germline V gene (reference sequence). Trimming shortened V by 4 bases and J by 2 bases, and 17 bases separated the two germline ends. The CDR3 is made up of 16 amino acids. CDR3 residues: CASSSTGQIKNYGYTF. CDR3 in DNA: TGTGCCAGCAGTTCAACTGGACAGATTAAAAACTATGGCTACACCTTC.

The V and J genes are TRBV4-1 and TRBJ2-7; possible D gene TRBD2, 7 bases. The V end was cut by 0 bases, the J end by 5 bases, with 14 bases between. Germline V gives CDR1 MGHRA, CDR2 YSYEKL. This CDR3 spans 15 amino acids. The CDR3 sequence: CASSQEGGGGNEQYF. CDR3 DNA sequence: TGCGCCAGCAGCCAAGAAGGAGGGGGGGGAAACGAGCAGTACTTC.

The CDR3 sequence is CASSSDRAGVGTDTQYF. The CDR3 coding sequence is TGCGCCAGCAGCTCCGATCGGGCGGGAGTAGGCACAGATACGCAGTATTTT. V usage is TRBV5-1 and J usage is TRBJ2-3, with 7 bases aligning to TRBD2. Germline-derived CDR1 and CDR2 are SGHRS and YFSETQ. The CDR3 is made up of 17 amino acids. The V gene end was trimmed by 3 bases and the J gene end by 1 base; junction bases not matched to a gene: 11.

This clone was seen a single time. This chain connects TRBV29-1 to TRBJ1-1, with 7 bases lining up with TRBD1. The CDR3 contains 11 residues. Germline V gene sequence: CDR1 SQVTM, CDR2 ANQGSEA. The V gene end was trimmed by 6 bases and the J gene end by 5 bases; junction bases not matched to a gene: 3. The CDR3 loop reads CSVEQGTEAFF. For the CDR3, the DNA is TGCAGCGTCGAACAGGGGACTGAAGCTTTCTTT.